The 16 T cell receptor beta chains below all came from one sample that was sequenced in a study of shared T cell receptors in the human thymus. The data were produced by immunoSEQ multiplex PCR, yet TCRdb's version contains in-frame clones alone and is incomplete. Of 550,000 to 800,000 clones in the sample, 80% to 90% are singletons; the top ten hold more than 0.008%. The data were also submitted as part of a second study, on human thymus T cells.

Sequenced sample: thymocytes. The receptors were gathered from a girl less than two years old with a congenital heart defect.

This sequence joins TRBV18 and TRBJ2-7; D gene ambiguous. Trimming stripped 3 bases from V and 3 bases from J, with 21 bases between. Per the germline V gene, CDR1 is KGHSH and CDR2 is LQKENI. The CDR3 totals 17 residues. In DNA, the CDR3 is TGTGCCAGCTCACCTTTCCATCCAGGCGCAGGAATCTACGAGCAGTACTTC. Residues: CASSPFHPGAGIYEQYF.

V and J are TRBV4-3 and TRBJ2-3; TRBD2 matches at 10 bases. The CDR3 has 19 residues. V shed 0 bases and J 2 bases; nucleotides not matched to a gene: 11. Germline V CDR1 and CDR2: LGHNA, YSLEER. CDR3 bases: TGCGCCAGCAGCCAAGACGAGGCTAGCGGGGGCCTTCCCACAGATACGCAGTATTTT. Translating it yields CASSQDEASGGLPTDTQYF.

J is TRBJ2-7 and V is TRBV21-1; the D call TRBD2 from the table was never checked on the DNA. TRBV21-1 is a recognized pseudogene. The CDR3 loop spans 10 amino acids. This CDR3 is CASSRYCMYF. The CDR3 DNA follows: TGTGCCAGCAGCCGTTATTGTATGTACTTC.

Here the CDR3 DNA reads TGTGCCAGCAGCTCGCAGGGGGAGGTTAGCTATGGCTACACCTTC. This codes for CASSSQGEVSYGYTF. The chain joins TRBV7-2 to TRBJ1-2; 7 nucleotides line up with TRBD1. The trim removed 4 bases at V and 4 bases at J, leaving 9 bases unmatched. CDR3 size: 15 residues. Germline V gene data show CDR1 as SGHTA and CDR2 as FQGNSA.

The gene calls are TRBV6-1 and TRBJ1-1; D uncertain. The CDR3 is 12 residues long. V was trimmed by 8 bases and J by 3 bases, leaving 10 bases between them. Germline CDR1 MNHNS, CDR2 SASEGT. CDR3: CASLAVYTEAFF. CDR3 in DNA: TGTGCCAGCTTAGCGGTGTACACTGAAGCTTTCTTT.

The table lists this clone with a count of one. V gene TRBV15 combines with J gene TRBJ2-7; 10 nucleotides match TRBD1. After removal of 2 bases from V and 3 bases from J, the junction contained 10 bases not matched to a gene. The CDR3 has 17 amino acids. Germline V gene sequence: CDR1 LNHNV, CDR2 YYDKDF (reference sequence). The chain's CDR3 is CATSRYPGQGVIYEQYF. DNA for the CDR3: TGTGCCACCAGCAGATACCCAGGACAGGGGGTCATCTACGAGCAGTACTTC.

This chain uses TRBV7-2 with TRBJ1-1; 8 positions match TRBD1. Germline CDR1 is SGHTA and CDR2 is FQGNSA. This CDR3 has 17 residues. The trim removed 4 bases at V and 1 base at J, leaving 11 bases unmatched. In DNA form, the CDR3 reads TGTGCCAGCAGCTCCCAGGGCAGGGGGCATTCGAACACTGAAGCTTTCTTT. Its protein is CASSSQGRGHSNTEAFF.

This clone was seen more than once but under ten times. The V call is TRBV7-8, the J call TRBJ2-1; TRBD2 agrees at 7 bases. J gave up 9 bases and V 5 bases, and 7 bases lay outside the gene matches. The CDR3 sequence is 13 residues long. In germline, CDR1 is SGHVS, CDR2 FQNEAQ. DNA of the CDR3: TGTGCCAGCAGCCCAAGGGGAGGGCCTGAGCAGTTCTTC. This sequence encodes CASSPRGGPEQFF. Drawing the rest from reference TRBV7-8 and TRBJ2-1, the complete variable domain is GAGVSQSPRYKVAKRGQDVALRCDPISGHVSLFWYQQALGQGPEFLTYFQNEAQLDKSGLPSDRFFAERPEGSVSTLKIQRTQQEDSAVYLCASSPRGGPEQFFGPGTRLTVL.

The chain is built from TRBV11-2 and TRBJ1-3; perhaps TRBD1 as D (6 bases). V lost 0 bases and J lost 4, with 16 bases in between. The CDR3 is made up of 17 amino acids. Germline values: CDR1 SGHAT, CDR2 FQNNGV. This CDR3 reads CASSLDTLEDRGNTIYF. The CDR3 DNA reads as TGTGCCAGCAGCTTAGATACCTTGGAAGACAGGGGAAACACCATATATTTT.

This CDR3 is CASGTPDSSNTGELFF. Here the CDR3 DNA reads TGTGCCAGCGGCACCCCGGACAGCTCGAACACCGGGGAGCTGTTTTTT. This chain connects TRBV27 to TRBJ2-2; tentatively, D is TRBD1 (6 bases). The CDR3 has 16 amino acids. Germline V gives CDR1 MNHEY, CDR2 SMNVEV (reference sequence). Trimming stripped 8 bases from V and 0 bases from J, with 16 bases between.

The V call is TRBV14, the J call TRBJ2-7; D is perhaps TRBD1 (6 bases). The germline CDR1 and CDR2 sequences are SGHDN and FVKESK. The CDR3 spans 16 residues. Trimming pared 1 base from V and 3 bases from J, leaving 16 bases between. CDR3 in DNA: TGTGCCAGCAGCCAAGCTGTCAGGGGCCGATACTACGAGCAGTACTTC. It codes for CASSQAVRGRYYEQYF.

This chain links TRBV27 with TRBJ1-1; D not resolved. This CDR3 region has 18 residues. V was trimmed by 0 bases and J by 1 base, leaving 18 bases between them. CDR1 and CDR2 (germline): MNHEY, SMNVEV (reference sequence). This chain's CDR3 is CASSLSPKPFTGNTEAFF. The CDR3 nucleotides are TGTGCCAGCAGTTTATCTCCCAAGCCCTTTACGGGGAACACTGAAGCTTTCTTT.

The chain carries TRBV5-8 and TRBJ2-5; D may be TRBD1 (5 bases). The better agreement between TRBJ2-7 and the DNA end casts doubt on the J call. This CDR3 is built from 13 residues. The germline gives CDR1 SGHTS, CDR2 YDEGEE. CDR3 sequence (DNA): TGTGCCAGCAGCTCGACAGTTTCCTACGAGCAGTACTTC. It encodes CASSSTVSYEQYF.

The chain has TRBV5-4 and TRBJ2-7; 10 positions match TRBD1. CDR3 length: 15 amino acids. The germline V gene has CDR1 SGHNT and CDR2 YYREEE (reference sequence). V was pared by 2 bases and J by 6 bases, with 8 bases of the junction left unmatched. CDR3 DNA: TGTGCCAGCAGCTTTCGACAGGGGGCCCTCGGCGAGCAGTACTTC. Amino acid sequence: CASSFRQGALGEQYF. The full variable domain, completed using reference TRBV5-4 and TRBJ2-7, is ETGVTQSPTHLIKTRGQQVTLRCSSQSGHNTVSWYQQALGQGPQFIFQYYREEENGRGNFPPRFSGLQFPNYSSELNVNALELDDSALYLCASSFRQGALGEQYFGPGTRLTVT.

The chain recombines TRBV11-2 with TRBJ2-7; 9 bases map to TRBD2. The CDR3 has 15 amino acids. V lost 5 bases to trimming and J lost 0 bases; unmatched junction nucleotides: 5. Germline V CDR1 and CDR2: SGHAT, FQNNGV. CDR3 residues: CASSPSGGSSYEQYF. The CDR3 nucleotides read TGTGCCAGCAGCCCCAGCGGGGGGAGCTCCTACGAGCAGTACTTC.

Here the CDR3 DNA reads TGTGCCAGCAGCTTGGACAGGGAAAGCAATCAGCCCCAGCATTTT. It translates to CASSLDRESNQPQHF. The V call is TRBV5-5, the J call TRBJ1-5; tentative D call: TRBD1 (6 bases). Germline assignment: CDR1 SGHKS and CDR2 YYEKEE (reference sequence). V dropped 0 bases and J dropped 1 base, with 8 bases sitting between them. The CDR3 runs to 15 residues.